A single sample gave rise to the 25 T cell receptor beta chains below, sequenced in a study of blood T cell repertoires in COVID-19. Profiling relied on immunoSEQ multiplex PCR, and the TCRdb table lists in-frame clones only, not all of them. This table holds roughly 400,000 clones, about 88% found once. Input material: PBMCs or T cells enriched from blood (not recorded which). The source of these receptors is a woman younger than 35 who had been exposed to COVID-19.

The chain recombines TRBV27 with TRBJ1-1; D call uncertain. CDR3 length: 13 amino acids. Trimming pared 3 bases from V and 4 bases from J, leaving 9 bases between. Germline CDR1 MNHEY, CDR2 SMNVEV (reference sequence). CDR3 DNA sequence: TGTGCCAGCAGTTTCGGGGTAGGCACTGAAGCTTTCTTT. Its translation is CASSFGVGTEAFF.

About this clone itself: The germline gene is not matched at one end of the junction; a read error may be the cause. The rearrangement uses TRBV2 and TRBJ2-7, with TRBD1 identical over 8 bases. The CDR3 is 12 amino acids. The V gene's germline CDR1 is SNHLY and CDR2 FYNNEI. The CDR3 bases are TGTGCCAGCAGTGTCGGGGGACAGGTCATCCTTTTC. This sequence encodes CASSVGGQVILF.

The V call is TRBV7-8, the J call TRBJ1-1, with 10 bases fitting TRBD1. Germline lookup yields CDR1 SGHVS and CDR2 FQNEAQ. The V segment lost 1 base and the J segment 0 bases; nucleotides outside the gene matches: 8. The CDR3 totals 18 residues. DNA for the CDR3: TGTGCCAGCAGCTTAGACCCGACAGGGGGCGCACTGAACACTGAAGCTTTCTTT. It specifies CASSLDPTGGALNTEAFF.

The chain uses TRBV7-3 and TRBJ2-2, with 8 bases fitting TRBD1. This CDR3 comprises 14 residues. The germline gives CDR1 SGHTA, CDR2 FQGTGA. J was trimmed by 7 bases and V by 5 bases; bases with no gene match: 6. The CDR3 DNA sequence: TGTGCCAGCAGCAACTCAGGGGGCATCGGGGAGCTGTTTTTT. This encodes CASSNSGGIGELFF.

This clone occurred a few times. The rearrangement uses TRBV19 and TRBJ1-5; 8 bases fit TRBD1. J gave up 1 base and V 6 bases, and 5 bases lay outside the gene matches. The CDR3 runs to 15 residues. The germline CDR1 and CDR2 sequences are LNHDA and SQIVND (reference sequence). In DNA form, the CDR3 reads TGTGCCAGTAGAGCCCAGGGGGCGAGCAATCAGCCCCAGCATTTT. Protein product: CASRAQGASNQPQHF.

This chain links TRBV7-8 with TRBJ2-1; TRBD2 matches at 10 bases. The length of the CDR3 is 15 residues. Trimming removed 8 bases from V and 11 bases from J; junction bases left unmatched: 15. The germline gives CDR1 SGHVS, CDR2 FQNEAQ. CDR3 sequence (DNA): TGTGCCAGCTACTCCGGGCTAGCGGGAGTAGGCCAGCAGTTCTTC. It codes for CASYSGLAGVGQQFF.

The chain couples TRBV19 to TRBJ2-2, with 8 nucleotides matching TRBD1. The V and J ends lost 3 bases and 6 bases, in that order; junction bases with no gene match: 6. Germline V CDR1 and CDR2: LNHDA, SQIVND (reference sequence). The CDR3 sequence is 15 residues long. As DNA, the CDR3 is TGTGCCAGTAGTATGGGACAGGCTCTCTCCGGGGAGCTGTTTTTT. This encodes CASSMGQALSGELFF.

J is TRBJ1-6 and V is TRBV6-6, with D perhaps matching TRBD1 (6 bases). Germline V lookup: CDR1 MNHNY, CDR2 SVGAGI (reference sequence). The V and J ends lost 0 bases and 7 bases respectively, with 10 bases between them. The CDR3 is 15 amino acids. CDR3 coding DNA: TGTGCCAGCAGTTACTCGACAGGACGGAATTCACCCCTCCACTTT. Amino acids: CASSYSTGRNSPLHF.

This clone has just one count. This sample also contains other DNA sequences that code for the same CDR3. V usage is TRBV18 and J usage is TRBJ2-5; TRBD2 agrees at 8 bases. Trimming removed 6 bases from V and 4 bases from J; junction bases left unmatched: 4. The CDR3 sequence is 13 residues long. CDR1 is KGHSH and CDR2 is LQKENI in the germline V gene. The CDR3 sequence: CASSPGLGETQYF. The CDR3 region has the DNA TGTGCCAGCTCGCCGGGACTAGGAGAGACCCAGTACTTC.

CDR3 sequence (DNA): TGTGCCAGCAGCCAAGAGTTTTCAGGCGATGAAAAACTGTTTTTT. Translation: CASSQEFSGDEKLFF. The gene calls are TRBV4-2 and TRBJ1-4; D remains ambiguous. The V end lost 0 bases, the J end lost 6 bases, and 11 bases lay between the germline ends. The CDR3 has 15 residues. From germline, CDR1 is LGHNA and CDR2 YNFKEQ.

This chain joins TRBV2 and TRBJ2-7; D may be TRBD2 (5 bases). Germline-derived CDR1 and CDR2 are SNHLY and FYNNEI. V was shortened by 2 bases and J by 5 bases, with 13 bases between the two germline ends. The CDR3 is made up of 14 amino acids. The CDR3 coding sequence is TGTGCCAGCAGTGAACGAGGGTTGGACGACGAGCAGTACTTC. This sequence encodes CASSERGLDDEQYF. Filled out from reference TRBV2 and TRBJ2-7, the complete variable domain reads EPEVTQTPSHQVTQMGQEVILRCVPISNHLYFYWYRQILGQKVEFLVSFYNNEISEKSEIFDDQFSVERPDGSNFTLKIRSTKLEDSAMYFCASSERGLDDEQYFGPGTRLTVT.

The CDR3 region is CASRKIAGGIEQFF. Written as DNA, the CDR3 is TGTGCCAGCAGGAAAATAGCGGGGGGGATTGAGCAGTTCTTC. The chain employs TRBV27 and TRBJ2-1; 11 bases align to TRBD2. This CDR3 has 14 residues. Germline V gene sequence: CDR1 MNHEY, CDR2 SMNVEV (reference sequence). V trimming: 6 bases; J trimming: 9 bases; junction bases outside the gene matches: 7.

The chain joins TRBV15 to TRBJ2-5; a weak D match, TRBD1 (6 bases). The CDR3 spans 15 residues. V lost 6 bases and J lost 2, with 16 bases in between. Germline loops: CDR1 LNHNV, CDR2 YYDKDF (reference sequence). CDR3 in DNA: TGTGCCACCAGTCTCAACCGGGACATACAAGAGACCCAGTACTTC. Its protein product is CATSLNRDIQETQYF.

The chain links TRBV5-5 to TRBJ1-4; 10 bases agree with TRBD1. Trimming at V came to 3 bases and at J to 7 bases, leaving 12 bases not matched to a gene. Per germline, CDR1 SGHKS and CDR2 YYEKEE (reference sequence). The CDR3 covers 17 residues. The DNA of the CDR3 is TGTGCCAGCAGCTCCCTACGGGACAGGGGAATTAGTGAAAAACTGTTTTTT. This encodes CASSSLRDRGISEKLFF. Full variable domain (remainder filled in from reference TRBV5-5 and TRBJ1-4): DAGVTQSPTHLIKTRGQQVTLRCSPISGHKSVSWYQQVLGQGPQFIFQYYEKEERGRGNFPDRFSARQFPNYSSELNVNALLLGDSALYLCASSSLRDRGISEKLFFGSGTQLSVL.

The chain carries TRBV5-1 and TRBJ1-6, with a possible D match to TRBD1 (6 bases). Germline V gene data show CDR1 as SGHRS and CDR2 as YFSETQ. The CDR3 spans 15 residues. The V and J ends lost 0 bases and 9 bases respectively, with 13 bases between them. This CDR3 is CASSLDRAVPSPLHF. In DNA form, the CDR3 reads TGCGCCAGCAGCTTGGACAGGGCGGTCCCTTCACCCCTCCACTTT.

This clone was seen a handful of times. The genes are TRBV10-3 and TRBJ1-4; weak D call: TRBD1 (6 bases). Deletions cut 4 bases from V and 5 bases from J, with 14 bases between. CDR1 is ENHRY and CDR2 is SYGVKD in the germline V gene. CDR3 length: 15 amino acids. This CDR3 is CAISGSTGGNEKLFF. The CDR3 DNA follows: TGTGCCATCAGTGGGTCGACAGGCGGGAATGAAAAACTGTTTTTT.

The chain employs TRBV7-6 and TRBJ1-3; 7 bases map to TRBD1. Germline CDR1 is SGHVS and CDR2 is FNYEAQ. V lost 5 bases, J lost 1 base, and 5 bases stayed unmatched. This CDR3 is 15 amino acids long. CDR3 coding DNA: TGTGCCAGCAGCGAAACGACAGGGTCTGGAAACACCATATATTTT. It codes for CASSETTGSGNTIYF.

This chain joins TRBV11-2 and TRBJ2-7; 9 bases map to TRBD1. This CDR3 region has 15 residues. The V segment lost 1 base and the J segment 5 bases; nucleotides outside the gene matches: 6. The germline V gene has CDR1 SGHAT and CDR2 FQNNGV. DNA of the CDR3: TGTGCCAGCAGCTTAGGGGACAGGGATTCTGACGAGCAGTACTTC. Its protein is CASSLGDRDSDEQYF.

V and J are TRBV6-5 and TRBJ1-5, with a weak D call TRBD1 (6 bases). Trimming took 2 bases from V and 8 from J, leaving 13 bases between them. The CDR3 spans 14 residues. The germline CDR1 and CDR2 sequences are MNHEY and SVGAGI. CDR3 bases: TGTGCCAGCAGTTACGGGGTAGGGGGAGAGCCCCAGCATTTT. It translates to CASSYGVGGEPQHF.

V gene TRBV7-2 combines with J gene TRBJ2-1, with D unresolved. V shed 4 bases and J shed 15 bases, with 4 bases lying between them. The CDR3 spans 8 residues. Germline-derived CDR1 and CDR2 are SGHTA and FQGNSA. Written as DNA, the CDR3 is TGTGCCAGCAGCTATCTGTTCTTC. It encodes CASSYLFF. The complete variable domain, with remaining parts taken from reference TRBV7-2 and TRBJ2-1, reads GAGVSQSPSNKVTEKGKDVELRCDPISGHTALYWYRQSLGQGLEFLIYFQGNSAPDKSGLPSDRFSAERTGGSVSTLTIQRTQQEDSAVYLCASSYLFFGPGTRLTVL.

This chain links TRBV9 with TRBJ2-7, with 9 bases lining up with TRBD2. The CDR3 consists of 15 residues. With V trimmed by 0 bases and J by 5 bases, 6 bases remained unmatched. Germline CDR1 and CDR2: SGDLS and YYNGEE. In DNA form, the CDR3 reads TGTGCCAGCAGCGTAGCAGCGGGGGGCCCGAACGAGCAGTACTTC. It yields the protein CASSVAAGGPNEQYF.

This rearrangement joins TRBV25-1 to TRBJ1-2; perhaps TRBD1 as D (5 bases). The CDR3 length is 14 residues. Trimming removed 3 bases at V and 5 bases at J, with 13 bases between. CDR1 is MGHDK, CDR2 SYGVNS, per germline. CDR3 loop: CASSDHQGRYGYTF. CDR3 DNA sequence: TGTGCCAGCAGTGACCATCAGGGTCGGTATGGCTACACCTTC.

The J gene is TRBJ2-2, the V gene TRBV19, with a tentative D call TRBD2 (6 bases). Trimming removed 8 bases from V and 1 base from J, with 17 bases in between. Per germline, CDR1 LNHDA and CDR2 SQIVND (reference sequence). The CDR3 has 16 amino acids. The CDR3 protein is CASWEVARGNTGELFF. Written as DNA, the CDR3 is TGTGCCAGTTGGGAGGTGGCGCGGGGGAACACCGGGGAGCTGTTTTTT.

The rearrangement links TRBV7-9 to TRBJ2-7, with a tentative D call TRBD2 (6 bases). With 5 bases removed from V and 4 bases from J, the gap between germline ends came to 15 bases. Germline CDR1 reads SEHNR; CDR2 reads FQNEAQ (reference sequence). CDR3 length: 14 residues. CDR3 coding DNA: TGTGCCAGCAGCCCCAGGGAGGACCCATACGAGCAGTACTTC. It specifies CASSPREDPYEQYF.

The chain carries TRBV4-1 and TRBJ2-7, with 10 bases matching TRBD1. This CDR3 comprises 15 residues. Trimming took 4 bases from V and 3 from J; bases not matched to a gene: 6. Germline V gene sequence: CDR1 MGHRA, CDR2 YSYEKL. The CDR3 spells CASSLSGTGDYEQYF. The CDR3 DNA is TGCGCCAGCAGCCTCTCCGGGACAGGGGACTACGAGCAGTACTTC.